This TCR beta chain was sequenced for a study of Graves' ophthalmopathy and Graves' hyperthyroidism. This clonotype has at least ten counts. A junction boundary mismatches the germline segment, possibly from a read error. Amplified TCR beta CDR3 regions were obtained using RNA transcripts as template. RT-PCR in the first round used HTBI primers; a second-round multiplex PCR followed. TCRdb re-called the multiplex PCR reads with MiXCR, one entry per CDR3 protein. This table holds 400,000 to 450,000 distinct CDR3 sequences, around 21% found once. Germline CDR1 and CDR2: SGHTA and FQGNSA. The CDR3 has 16 residues.

The source material was peripheral blood. The clonotype comes from a woman in her late teens or twenties with stable Graves' hyperthyroidism. This chain connects TRBV7-2 to TRBJ2-4; a possible D gene is TRBD2 (6 bases). CDR3 sequence: CASSLDSGLAKNIKYF. The DNA of the CDR3 is TGTGCCAGCAGCTTAGATAGCGGCTTAGCCAAAAACATTAAGTACTTC.